This note documents a single T cell receptor (beta chain) sequence. Sequencing used immunoSEQ multiplex PCR; TCRdb keeps in-frame clones, though not all of them. The sample consists of roughly 250,000 clones, over 80% of them appearing once. These data are taken from a study of blood T cell repertoires in COVID-19. Study context: The analysed material was cDNA or gDNA that came from T cells, B-cell-depleted T cells, or PBMCs.

Living in about two dozen US areas, the participants were between about 18 and 100 years of age. The CDR3 is 16 amino acids. J lost 4 bases, V lost 4 bases, and 8 bases had no gene match. The V gene's germline CDR1 is LGHDT and CDR2 YNNKEL (reference sequence). The chain has TRBV3-1 (or the pseudogene TRBV3-2) and TRBJ2-1, with TRBD2 identical over 9 bases. Sequenced: PBMCs or T cells enriched from blood (not recorded which). The sequence was obtained from a woman between 18 and 29 years old who had recovered from COVID-19. CDR3 sequence reads: CASSPLSGGSYNEQFF. As DNA, the CDR3 is TGTGCCAGCAGCCCATTAAGCGGGGGGAGTTACAATGAGCAGTTCTTC.